A single sample is the source of the 19 T cell receptor beta chains below, sequenced in a study of OX40 agonist ivuxolimab in advanced cancers. Repertoires were generated with immunoSEQ multiplex PCR, while TCRdb's copy carries only in-frame clones and drops some. In the table there are 83,000 or so clones, around 80% of which are singletons. The specimen was CD4+ or CD8+ T cells sorted from blood, collected in a trial of the OX40 agonist ivuxolimab. The receptors come from an adult with an advanced solid tumor such as melanoma, head and neck, liver or kidney cancer.

This chain links TRBV28 with TRBJ1-2, with 10 bases identical to TRBD1. Germline V gene data show CDR1 as MDHEN and CDR2 as SYDVKM. Trimming removed 2 bases from V and 8 bases from J; junction bases left unmatched: 5. The CDR3 has 14 amino acids. The CDR3 sequence is CASSLGTGVRGYTF. CDR3 coding DNA: TGTGCCAGCAGTTTAGGGACAGGGGTTCGGGGCTACACCTTC.

This clone was observed once. The rearrangement uses TRBV7-9 and TRBJ1-2, with D perhaps TRBD1 (6 bases). The CDR3 has 15 residues. Trimming shortened V by 2 bases and J by 3 bases, and 13 bases separated the two germline ends. Germline V lookup: CDR1 SEHNR, CDR2 FQNEAQ (reference sequence). The chain's CDR3 is CASSLSGAYYYGYTF. The CDR3 nucleotides read TGTGCCAGCAGCTTATCAGGGGCGTATTACTATGGCTACACCTTC.

The rearrangement links TRBV6-1 to TRBJ2-1; 8 nucleotides match TRBD2. The V gene end was trimmed by 3 bases and the J gene end by 0 bases; junction bases not matched to a gene: 1. The CDR3 consists of 15 residues. Germline V gene sequence: CDR1 MNHNS, CDR2 SASEGT. Written as DNA, the CDR3 is TGTGCCAGCAGTGACGGGGGGGCCTCCTACAATGAGCAGTTCTTC. It codes for CASSDGGASYNEQFF.

The genes are TRBV27 and TRBJ1-2; 8 bases are shared with TRBD1. The CDR3 runs 13 residues. CDR1 and CDR2 (germline): MNHEY, SMNVEV (reference sequence). J was trimmed by 9 bases and V by 5 bases; bases with no gene match: 8. In nucleotides, the CDR3 is TGTGCCAGCAGTCTAGACAGGGGAGTGCGCTACACCTTC. Protein: CASSLDRGVRYTF.

The chain combines TRBV4-1 with TRBJ1-5; maybe TRBD1 (5 bases). The length of the CDR3 is 17 residues. Trimming cost V 4 bases and J 6 bases, with 22 bases left between them. Germline CDR1 reads MGHRA; CDR2 reads YSYEKL. The CDR3 loop reads CASSPTGRGSKGQPQHF. Here the CDR3 DNA reads TGCGCCAGCAGCCCGACCGGCCGGGGGTCCAAGGGTCAGCCCCAGCATTTT.

This clone has only one observation. This chain joins TRBV29-1 and TRBJ1-1; possibly TRBD1 for D (6 bases). CDR3 size: 13 residues. Per germline, CDR1 SQVTM and CDR2 ANQGSEA. The germline V and J ends were trimmed by 6 bases and 1 base, with 12 bases remaining between them. The CDR3 sequence: CSVGIGGNTEAFF. CDR3 bases: TGCAGCGTCGGAATAGGGGGGAACACTGAAGCTTTCTTT.

The chain has TRBV28 and TRBJ1-5; TRBD1 is a possible D gene (5 bases). V was trimmed by 3 bases and J by 7 bases, leaving 13 bases between them. This CDR3 contains 14 residues. CDR1 and CDR2 from the germline V gene are MDHEN and SYDVKM. The DNA of the CDR3 is TGTGCCAGCAGTTTCCAGGCCGGGGGGCAGCCCCAGCATTTT. The encoded protein is CASSFQAGGQPQHF. The full variable domain, in which reference TRBV28 and TRBJ1-5 provide the parts outside the CDR3, is DVKVTQSSRYLVKRTGEKVFLECVQDMDHENMFWYRQDPGLGLRLIYFSYDVKMKEKGDIPEGYSVSREKKERFSLILESASTNQTSMYLCASSFQAGGQPQHFGDGTRLSIL.

This chain uses TRBV30 with TRBJ1-1; 7 positions match TRBD1. This CDR3 contains 13 residues. The junction had 8 bases not matched to a gene; V was cut back by 5 bases and J by 5 bases. The germline V gene encodes CDR1 GTSNPN and CDR2 SVGIG (reference sequence). The CDR3 protein is CAWALNRGTEAFF. The CDR3 DNA is TGTGCCTGGGCCCTAAACAGGGGTACTGAAGCTTTCTTT.

The chain couples TRBV11-2 to TRBJ2-4, with D possibly matching TRBD1 (5 bases). V was pared by 1 base and J by 9 bases, with 10 bases between. This CDR3 has 13 amino acids. The germline gives CDR1 SGHAT, CDR2 FQNNGV. The CDR3: CASSLGRASIQYF. In nucleotides, the CDR3 is TGTGCCAGCAGCTTAGGCAGGGCGAGCATTCAGTACTTC.

V and J are TRBV27 and TRBJ1-1; D unclear. Looked up from germline, CDR1 is MNHEY and CDR2 is SMNVEV (reference sequence). The V end was cut by 5 bases, the J end by 10 bases, with 14 bases between. The CDR3 is 12 amino acids. CDR3 sequence reads: CASSPVGGGAFF. CDR3 in DNA: TGTGCCAGCAGTCCTGTCGGAGGAGGAGCTTTCTTT.

Only one count was recorded for this clone. The rearrangement uses TRBV7-2 and TRBJ2-7; 10 nucleotides align to TRBD1. V shed 4 bases, J shed 6 bases, and the junction held 6 bases outside the gene matches. Germline V CDR1 and CDR2: SGHTA, FQGNSA. The CDR3 totals 14 residues. The CDR3 region has the DNA TGTGCCAGCAGCTCCGACAGGGGGCGGGTCGAGCAGTACTTC. It specifies CASSSDRGRVEQYF.

V and J are TRBV5-1 and TRBJ2-1; a possible D gene is TRBD1 (5 bases). CDR1 SGHRS and CDR2 YFSETQ come from the germline V gene. V lost 0 bases and J 4 bases, leaving 14 bases between the germline ends. The CDR3 length is 16 residues. The CDR3 reads CASSLVGGAGYNEQFF. CDR3 bases: TGCGCCAGCAGCTTGGTAGGTGGGGCTGGATACAATGAGCAGTTCTTC.

V usage is TRBV7-2 and J usage is TRBJ2-1; 9 nucleotides align to TRBD2. V lost 0 bases, J lost 8 bases, and 5 bases stayed unmatched. Germline CDR1 is SGHTA and CDR2 is FQGNSA. This CDR3 has 15 amino acids. As DNA, the CDR3 is TGTGCCAGCAGCTTAGCGGGTAGCGGGGGTTATGAGCAGTTCTTC. As protein: CASSLAGSGGYEQFF.

The chain recombines TRBV6-1 with TRBJ2-7; D tentatively fits TRBD1 or TRBD2 (5 bases each). CDR3 length: 15 amino acids. V lost 6 bases, J lost 6 bases, and 21 bases lay in between. Germline V CDR1 and CDR2: MNHNS, SASEGT. The CDR3 sequence: CASSPKGSSRGEQYF. The DNA for the CDR3 is TGTGCCAGCAGCCCAAAGGGGTCGTCCCGGGGCGAGCAGTACTTC.

This clone was seen more than once but under ten times. The J gene is TRBJ1-1, the V gene TRBV28; 9 nucleotides agree with TRBD1. The CDR3 sequence is 15 residues long. Germline CDR1 MDHEN, CDR2 SYDVKM. Trimming at V came to 4 bases and at J to 0 bases, leaving 3 bases not matched to a gene. The CDR3 region is CASSSGTGMNTEAFF. CDR3 nucleotide sequence: TGTGCCAGCAGTTCCGGGACAGGGATGAACACTGAAGCTTTCTTT.

The chain is built from TRBV28 and TRBJ1-2; perhaps TRBD1 as D (6 bases). The CDR3 totals 17 residues. The ends were cut back, 0 bases at V and 4 bases at J, with 18 bases in the middle. The V gene's germline CDR1 is MDHEN and CDR2 SYDVKM. CDR3 region: CASSLWAGAVGAYGYTF. The CDR3 DNA is TGTGCCAGCAGTTTATGGGCAGGGGCAGTGGGGGCCTATGGCTACACCTTC.

The J gene is TRBJ1-2, the V gene TRBV2; tentative D call: TRBD1 (5 bases). The ends were cut back, 6 bases at V and 5 bases at J, with 13 bases in the middle. Per germline, CDR1 SNHLY and CDR2 FYNNEI. The CDR3 has 13 amino acids. Here the CDR3 DNA reads TGTGCCAGCAGCCCGGGACGGCCGTATGGCTACACCTTC. Translating it yields CASSPGRPYGYTF.

The chain carries TRBV5-1 and TRBJ2-5; 12 bases fit TRBD1. CDR3 length equals 21 residues. V shed 0 bases, J shed 4 bases, and the junction held 19 bases outside the gene matches. CDR1 is SGHRS and CDR2 is YFSETQ in the germline V gene. As DNA, the CDR3 is TGCGCCAGCAGCTTGGGCGCCGGGACAGGGGGCATCGGGAGTGTTGGAGAGACCCAGTACTTC. As protein: CASSLGAGTGGIGSVGETQYF.

J is TRBJ2-7 and V is TRBV7-2, with 7 bases lining up with TRBD1. The CDR3 totals 16 residues. V dropped 1 base and J dropped 4; count of bases not matched to a gene: 10. The germline gives CDR1 SGHTA, CDR2 FQGNSA. The CDR3 is CASSLGGRGKRYEQYF. CDR3 bases: TGTGCCAGCAGCTTAGGGGGCAGGGGGAAAAGGTACGAGCAGTACTTC. Together with reference TRBV7-2 and TRBJ2-7, the CDR3 gives the full variable domain: GAGVSQSPSNKVTEKGKDVELRCDPISGHTALYWYRQSLGQGLEFLIYFQGNSAPDKSGLPSDRFSAERTGGSVSTLTIQRTQQEDSAVYLCASSLGGRGKRYEQYFGPGTRLTVT.